This TCR beta chain is drawn from a study of early T cells in non-severe SARS-CoV-2 infection. Germline assignment: CDR1 MNHNY and CDR2 SVGAGI (reference sequence). V shed 7 bases and J shed 1 base, with 14 bases lying between them. The CDR3 consists of 14 residues. This clonotype appeared a few times. TCRdb re-called the 5' RACE reads with MiXCR, one entry per CDR3 protein. The data contain over 60,000 distinct CDR3 sequences, around 9.1% of them singletons. The chain recombines TRBV6-6 with TRBJ2-7; possibly TRBD1 for D (5 bases). The source is an adult who was a healthcare worker with PCR-confirmed SARS-CoV-2 infection or an uninfected control (not recorded which). This material consisted of whole blood, taken at baseline. The CDR3 spells CASIGHPNSYEQYF. CDR3 in DNA: TGTGCCAGCATCGGACACCCTAATTCCTACGAGCAGTACTTC.